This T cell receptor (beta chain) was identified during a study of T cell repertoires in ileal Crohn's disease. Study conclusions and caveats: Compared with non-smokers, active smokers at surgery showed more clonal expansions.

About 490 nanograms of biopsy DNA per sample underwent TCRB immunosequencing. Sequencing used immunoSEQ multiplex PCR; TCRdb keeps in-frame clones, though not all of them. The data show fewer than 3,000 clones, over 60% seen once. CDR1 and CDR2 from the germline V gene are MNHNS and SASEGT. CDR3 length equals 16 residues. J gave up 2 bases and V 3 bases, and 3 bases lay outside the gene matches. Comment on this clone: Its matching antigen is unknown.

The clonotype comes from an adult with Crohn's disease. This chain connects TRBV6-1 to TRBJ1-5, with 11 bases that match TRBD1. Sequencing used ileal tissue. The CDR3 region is CASSDEGQGGNQPQHF. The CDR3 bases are TGTGCCAGCAGTGACGAGGGACAGGGGGGCAATCAGCCCCAGCATTTT.